Shown below are 28 T cell receptor beta chains from a single sample sequenced in a study of blood T cells in healthy people across ages. A J-beta primer mix and a sample-barcoded 5' primer were used in a second PCR of about 7 to 12 cycles. One entry per CDR3 protein, called by TCRdb with MiXCR from the 5' RACE reads. Of 710,000 or so distinct CDR3 sequences listed, approximately 30% were seen once; the top ten hold 15%. The sequenced sample consisted of blood. Source of these receptors: an elderly woman in good health.

A single count supports this clonotype. This may arise from a read error, as a much more abundant clone is one base away. The gene calls are TRBV5-1 and TRBJ1-1; TRBD1 matches 8 bases. The CDR3 contains 16 residues. With V trimmed by 4 bases and J by 4 bases, 12 bases remained unmatched. Germline V lookup: CDR1 SGHRS, CDR2 YFSETQ. The CDR3 loop is CASSPCAQGAGTEAFF. The DNA for the CDR3 is TGCGCCAGCAGCCCTTGCGCTCAGGGGGCTGGCACTGAAGCTTTCTTT.

The chain links TRBV30 to TRBJ1-4, with D tentatively TRBD1 (5 bases). Trimming cost V 1 base and J 8 bases, with 17 bases left between them. This CDR3 contains 15 residues. Germline lookup yields CDR1 GTSNPN and CDR2 SVGIG (reference sequence). The CDR3 DNA sequence: TGTGCCTGGAGTGCCAAGACAGCGGGGAAGGAAAAACTGTTTTTT. It codes for CAWSAKTAGKEKLFF. Full variable domain (remainder filled in from reference TRBV30 and TRBJ1-4): SQTIHQWPATLVQPVGSPLSLECTVEGTSNPNLYWYRQAAGRGLQLLFYSVGIGQISSEVPQNLSASRPQDRQFILSSKKLLLSDSGFYLCAWSAKTAGKEKLFFGSGTQLSVL.

Many counts were recorded for this clonotype. The chain links TRBV6-1 to TRBJ1-2; 9 bases are shared with TRBD1. The CDR3 length is 18 residues. Per the germline V gene, CDR1 is MNHNS and CDR2 is SASEGT. The trim removed 5 bases at V and 2 bases at J, leaving 15 bases unmatched. The CDR3 here is CASSMNTQQGAHNYGYTF. CDR3 DNA sequence: TGTGCCAGCAGTATGAATACCCAACAGGGGGCGCACAACTATGGCTACACCTTC.

The J gene is TRBJ2-7, the V gene TRBV29-1, with 9 positions matching TRBD1. V shed 4 bases and J 2 bases; nucleotides not matched to a gene: 3. Germline V gives CDR1 SQVTM, CDR2 ANQGSEA. The length of the CDR3 is 13 residues. CDR3 amino acids: CSVARTGAYEQYF. Written as DNA, the CDR3 is TGCAGCGTTGCTAGGACAGGGGCCTACGAGCAGTACTTC.

This clonotype was counted ten times or more. The chain uses TRBV20-1 and TRBJ2-5, with a weak D call TRBD2 (6 bases). The CDR3 runs 13 residues. Trimming took 1 base from V and 5 from J, leaving 11 bases between them. Germline CDR1 reads DFQATT; CDR2 reads SNEGSKA (reference sequence). The CDR3 reads CSARVPGRETQYF. The CDR3 coding sequence is TGCAGTGCTAGAGTACCGGGGAGGGAGACCCAGTACTTC.

This clonotype was detected ten times or more. This chain uses TRBV7-8 with TRBJ1-6; 7 nucleotides align to TRBD1. The germline CDR1 and CDR2 sequences are SGHVS and FQNEAQ. J gave up 0 bases and V 0 bases, and 5 bases lay outside the gene matches. The CDR3 loop spans 18 amino acids. The CDR3 is CASSLAGRGSSYNSPLHF. The CDR3 bases are TGTGCCAGCAGCTTAGCTGGCAGGGGGAGCTCCTATAATTCACCCCTCCACTTT. Full variable domain (missing parts from reference TRBV7-8 and TRBJ1-6): GAGVSQSPRYKVAKRGQDVALRCDPISGHVSLFWYQQALGQGPEFLTYFQNEAQLDKSGLPSDRFFAERPEGSVSTLKIQRTQQEDSAVYLCASSLAGRGSSYNSPLHFGNGTRLTVT.

This clonotype was detected ten times or more. The J gene is TRBJ1-5, the V gene TRBV20-1; D not resolved. Germline V gene sequence: CDR1 DFQATT, CDR2 SNEGSKA (reference sequence). Trimming removed 1 base at V and 2 bases at J, with 21 bases between. The CDR3 has 18 residues. Here the CDR3 reads CSARGEVAGRIGNQPQHF. The CDR3 nucleotides read TGCAGTGCTAGAGGCGAGGTGGCGGGCCGAATAGGCAATCAGCCCCAGCATTTT.

Here the CDR3 DNA reads TGTGCCAGCAGAGGGTCAAGGCACAGTGAAGAGACCCAGTACTTC. It is translated as CASRGSRHSEETQYF. The rearrangement links TRBV6-2 or TRBV6-3 to TRBJ2-4; no clear D. TRBJ2-5 explains the end of the DNA better; the J call may be wrong. The CDR3 consists of 15 residues. Per germline, CDR1 MNHEY and CDR2 SVGEGT.

Concerning this clonotype: This could be a read error, since a much larger clone is one nucleotide away. The V gene is TRBV5-1, the J gene TRBJ1-2; D is perhaps TRBD1 (6 bases). The CDR3 spans 14 residues. Per the germline V gene, CDR1 is SGHRS and CDR2 is YFSETQ. CDR3 in amino acids: CASGLDGQLYGYTF. The CDR3 DNA is TGCGCCAGCGGCTTGGATGGACAGCTCTATGGCTACACCTTC.

The V and J genes are TRBV6-5 and TRBJ2-5; D possibly corresponds to TRBD1 (5 bases). The J call is uncertain, as TRBJ2-7 better fits the DNA end. The germline gives CDR1 MNHEY, CDR2 SVGAGI. The CDR3 totals 15 residues. CDR3 sequence: CASSSPTVNSYEQYF. In DNA form, the CDR3 reads TGTGCCAGCAGTTCCCCGACAGTAAACTCCTACGAGCAGTACTTC.

The chain links TRBV12-3 or TRBV12-4 to TRBJ1-2; D gene ambiguous. The CDR3 totals 12 residues. Deletions cut 10 bases from V and 7 bases from J, with 16 bases between. For the CDR3, the DNA is TGTGCCACTACGCGGGCGCGGGGTGGCTACACCTTC. This codes for CATTRARGGYTF.

The sample holds a few counts of this clonotype. This sequence may be a read error, since a much larger clone differs from it by one base. The rearrangement links TRBV5-5 to TRBJ1-2; D remains unclear. The CDR3 is 13 amino acids. From germline, CDR1 is SGHKS and CDR2 YYEKEE (reference sequence). Trimming took 4 bases from V and 6 from J, leaving 13 bases between them. The CDR3 region has the DNA TGTGCCAGCAGCCTTAGAGTGAGAGATGGCTACACCTTC. Encoded protein: CASSLRVRDGYTF.

In DNA form, the CDR3 reads TGTGCCAGCAGAGACCGGGACAGGGGGGGGACTGAAGCTTTCTTT. Its protein product is CASRDRDRGGTEAFF. V usage is TRBV7-3 and J usage is TRBJ1-1; TRBD1 matches 11 bases. Trimming took 6 bases from V and 5 from J; bases not matched to a gene: 8. This CDR3 contains 15 residues. CDR1 SGHTA and CDR2 FQGTGA come from the germline V gene.

This clonotype was observed many times. The chain carries TRBV12-3 or TRBV12-4 and TRBJ2-1; TRBD1 or TRBD2 may be the D gene (5 bases each). The V end was cut by 4 bases, the J end by 2 bases, with 12 bases between. The CDR3 is 15 residues long. The CDR3 coding sequence is TGTGCCAGCAGTTGGGGGATCCCAACCTACAATGAGCAGTTCTTC. This encodes CASSWGIPTYNEQFF.

As for this clonotype: One end of the junction varies from germline; a read error may be responsible. The V and J genes are TRBV6-5 and TRBJ1-6; TRBD1 agrees at 7 bases. The CDR3 runs 15 residues. Germline CDR1 and CDR2: MNHEY and SVGAGI. CDR3 in DNA: TGTGCCGGCAGCCCAGGGACAGCCCTTAATTCACCCCTCCACTTT. Encoded protein: CAGSPGTALNSPLHF.

This clonotype was counted many times. The rearrangement links TRBV7-3 to TRBJ2-5; 10 nucleotides match TRBD2. CDR1 is SGHTA and CDR2 is FQGTGA in the germline V gene. CDR3 length equals 16 residues. V was pared by 2 bases and J by 5 bases, with 8 bases of the junction left unmatched. The CDR3 loop reads CASSLGASGGRETQYF. The CDR3, as DNA: TGTGCCAGCAGCTTAGGGGCTAGCGGGGGCCGGGAGACCCAGTACTTC.

In this sample, this clonotype turned up many times. The rearrangement joins TRBV5-4 to TRBJ2-3, with TRBD2 as a possible D gene (6 bases). Between the trimmed V and J ends, which lost 3 bases and 3 bases, there was a span of 11 bases. The CDR3 covers 14 residues. Germline CDR1 is SGHNT and CDR2 is YYREEE (reference sequence). The CDR3 DNA reads as TGTGCCAGCAGCTACGGACTATGGACAGATACGCAGTATTTT. Translation gives CASSYGLWTDTQYF.

Details on this clonotype: Germline is not matched at one junction end, which may reflect a read error. The V call is TRBV6-6, the J call TRBJ2-1; 10 positions agree with TRBD2. The germline V gene encodes CDR1 MNHNY and CDR2 SVGAGI (reference sequence). The CDR3 is 17 amino acids. Written as DNA, the CDR3 is TGTGCCAGCAGTTACTCGCCTCTAGCGGGGGTCTACAATGAGCAGGACTTC. Its protein product is CASSYSPLAGVYNEQDF.

At least ten counts were recorded for this clonotype. V is TRBV20-1 and J is TRBJ2-5, with D unclear. This CDR3 comprises 12 residues. The V and J ends lost 3 bases and 5 bases respectively, with 10 bases between them. CDR1 and CDR2 from the germline V gene are DFQATT and SNEGSKA (reference sequence). CDR3 loop: CSASGPGETQYF. The CDR3, as DNA: TGCAGTGCTAGTGGGCCTGGCGAGACCCAGTACTTC.

A remark on this clonotype: Since a much larger clone is just one base distant, this may be a read error. This rearrangement joins TRBV2 to TRBJ1-5; no reliable D call. Trimming took off 5 bases at V and 9 bases at J, with 14 bases between the two ends. The CDR3 sequence is 13 residues long. Per germline, CDR1 SNHLY and CDR2 FYNNEI. CDR3 bases: TGTGCCAGCAGTCCCGGGAGGTTTACGCCCCAGCATTTT. Translated: CASSPGRFTPQHF.

This clonotype was seen ten or more times. The CDR3 region has the DNA TGCAGTCCGGCGCCGTTAGGGGGCGAAGAGCAGTACTTC. Encoded protein: CSPAPLGGEEQYF. V is TRBV20-1 and J is TRBJ2-7; 7 nucleotides line up with TRBD1. Trimming removed 8 bases from V and 7 bases from J; junction bases left unmatched: 14. The germline V gene has CDR1 DFQATT and CDR2 SNEGSKA (reference sequence). The CDR3 length is 13 residues.

At least ten counts were recorded for this clonotype. The chain uses TRBV5-1 and TRBJ1-1; D is perhaps TRBD1 (5 bases). The CDR3 has 17 amino acids. V gave up 3 bases and J gave up 0 bases, with 18 bases separating them. The germline V gene has CDR1 SGHRS and CDR2 YFSETQ. As DNA, the CDR3 is TGCGCCAGCAGCTGGGGACGCGGCAGACTGATGAACACTGAAGCTTTCTTT. Its translation is CASSWGRGRLMNTEAFF.

The genes are TRBV5-1 and TRBJ2-5; 8 nucleotides line up with TRBD1. The J call may be mistaken, given a closer DNA end match to TRBJ2-7. This CDR3 is 17 amino acids long. From germline, CDR1 is SGHRS and CDR2 YFSETQ. The CDR3 sequence is CASSLVGAGTGVYEQYF. The CDR3 nucleotides read TGCGCCAGCAGCTTGGTCGGCGCAGGGACAGGCGTTTACGAGCAGTACTTC.

The chain is built from TRBV12-3 or TRBV12-4 and TRBJ2-3, with 8 bases aligning to TRBD2. The CDR3 is 17 residues long. Unmatched junction bases numbered 12, after V lost 2 bases and J lost 5 bases. As DNA, the CDR3 is TGTGCCAGCAGTTTACTTTTACCGGGGGGGCCAGAAGATACGCAGTATTTT. Protein product: CASSLLLPGGPEDTQYF.

This clonotype has more than one count but fewer than ten. The CDR3 DNA sequence: TGCGCCAGCAGCTTGTCAGGGGTAGAAGCTTTCTTT. This codes for CASSLSGVEAFF. The chain couples TRBV5-1 to TRBJ1-1, with D maybe TRBD1 (6 bases). The CDR3 consists of 12 residues. The V gene lost 1 base and the J gene lost 8 bases, with 9 bases spanning the gap. CDR1 and CDR2 (germline): SGHRS, YFSETQ.

V is TRBV28 and J is TRBJ2-7; D uncertain. Germline loops: CDR1 MDHEN, CDR2 SYDVKM. V lost 1 base, J lost 7 bases, and 14 bases lay in between. This CDR3 is built from 14 residues. The CDR3 spells CASSLFPPGYEQYF. CDR3 coding DNA: TGTGCCAGCAGTTTATTCCCCCCTGGTTATGAGCAGTACTTC.

A few counts support this clonotype. The CDR3 bases are TGTGCCAGCAGCTCGACAGGGAGAGGGACTGAAGCTTTCTTT. This sequence encodes CASSSTGRGTEAFF. This chain links TRBV11-2 with TRBJ1-1, with 7 nucleotides matching TRBD1. From germline, CDR1 is SGHAT and CDR2 FQNNGV. The CDR3 totals 14 residues. The V segment lost 4 bases and the J segment 5 bases; nucleotides outside the gene matches: 7.

The chain combines TRBV7-8 with TRBJ1-4; no clear D. Trimming stripped 0 bases from V and 7 bases from J, with 12 bases between. This CDR3 spans 15 amino acids. Germline CDR1 is SGHVS and CDR2 is FQNEAQ. DNA of the CDR3: TGTGCCAGCAGCTTAGCGTCGCTGGGTTCTGAAAAACTGTTTTTT. Encoded protein: CASSLASLGSEKLFF.